These T cell receptor beta chains were read from a single sample in a study of T cells in Graves' hyperthyroidism and ophthalmopathy. Using its own MiXCR run on the multiplex PCR reads, TCRdb lists one record per CDR3 protein. The sample has around 370,000 distinct CDR3 sequences, less than 20% seen once. Sequencing was carried out using blood. The source of these receptors is a man in his late teens or twenties with Graves' ophthalmopathy. The CDR3 runs from the conserved cysteine through the conserved F or W. A D gene is named only where the DNA matches it firmly. Size values are once, few and many counts, or a class for expanded clones, and some rows have none.

D gene,J gene,V gene,clone size,CDR3 protein,CDR3 DNA
-,TRBJ1-2,TRBV10-2,-,CASSESGRTYGYTF,TGCGCCAGCAGTGAGTCTGGCAGGACGTATGGCTACACCTTC
TRBD1,TRBJ1-5,TRBV6-1,many,CASRDSYSNQPQHF,TGTGCCAGCCGGGACAGTTATAGCAATCAGCCCCAGCATTTT
TRBD1,TRBJ1-2,TRBV5-1,few,CASSLQGSEDYGYTF,TGCGCCAGCAGCTTACAGGGGAGCGAAGACTATGGCTACACCTTC
TRBD1,TRBJ2-1,TRBV9,-,CASSVRSGTGRGDEQFF,TGTGCCAGCAGCGTCCGATCCGGGACAGGGCGGGGCGATGAGCAGTTCTTC
-,TRBJ1-6,TRBV11-2,-,CASTPWSSNSPLHF,TGTGCCAGCACCCCCTGGAGCAGTAATTCACCCCTCCACTTT
-,TRBJ2-1,TRBV7-8,many,CASSSLFWGALGDEQFF,TGTGCCAGCAGCTCCCTCTTCTGGGGGGCCCTGGGCGATGAGCAGTTCTTC
-,TRBJ2-7,TRBV5-1,many,CASSLIMTYEQYF,TGCGCCAGCAGCTTGATAATGACCTACGAGCAGTACTTC
-,TRBJ1-6,TRBV3-1,few,CASSQSVAGRDSPLHF,TGTGCCAGCAGCCAAAGTGTGGCAGGAAGGGACTCACCCCTCCACTTT
-,TRBJ2-2,TRBV29-1,many,CSVERQANTGELFF,TGCAGCGTTGAGAGGCAGGCGAACACCGGGGAGCTGTTTTTT
TRBD1,TRBJ2-1,TRBV7-6,many,CASSLETGQSRNEQFF,TGTGCCAGCAGCTTAGAGACGGGACAGAGCCGCAATGAGCAGTTCTTC
-,TRBJ2-3,TRBV6-4,many,CASSDTTDTQYF,TGTGCCAGCAGTGACACTACAGATACGCAGTATTTT
-,TRBJ2-2,TRBV27,-,CASTSRFQDTGELFF,TGTGCCAGCACGTCACGGTTTCAGGACACCGGGGAGCTGTTTTTT
-,TRBJ1-2,TRBV7-3,many,CASSNPTAGLQMRDTETSYTF,TGTGCCAGCAGCAACCCCACGGCGGGGCTTCAAATGCGGGACACCGAGACGAGCTACACCTTC
-,TRBJ1-5,TRBV28,many,CASRRHGGDGQPQHF,TGTGCCAGCAGGCGGCACGGCGGGGACGGTCAGCCCCAGCATTTT
-,TRBJ1-5,TRBV20-1,many,CSARETNSNQPQHF,TGCAGTGCTAGAGAGACGAATAGCAATCAGCCCCAGCATTTT
TRBD2,TRBJ2-3,TRBV29-1,-,CSVVASGGRTDTQYF,TGCAGCGTTGTGGCTAGCGGGGGGAGGACAGATACGCAGTATTTT
TRBD1,TRBJ2-4,TRBV3-1,many,CASSQDRGPQNIQYF,TGTGCCAGCAGCCAAGATAGGGGGCCACAAAACATTCAGTACTTC